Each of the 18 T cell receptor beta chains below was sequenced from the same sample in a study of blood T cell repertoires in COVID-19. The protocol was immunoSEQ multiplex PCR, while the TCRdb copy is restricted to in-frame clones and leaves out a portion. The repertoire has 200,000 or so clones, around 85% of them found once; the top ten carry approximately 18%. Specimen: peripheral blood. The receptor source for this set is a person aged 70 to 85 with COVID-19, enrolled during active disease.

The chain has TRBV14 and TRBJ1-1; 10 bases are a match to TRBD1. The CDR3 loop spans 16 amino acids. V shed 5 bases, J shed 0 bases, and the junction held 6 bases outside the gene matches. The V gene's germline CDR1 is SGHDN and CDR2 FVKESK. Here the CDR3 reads CASSTRDRGLNTEAFF. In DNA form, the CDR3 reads TGTGCCAGCAGCACCCGGGACAGGGGCCTGAACACTGAAGCTTTCTTT.

The DNA for the CDR3 is TGCGCCAGCAGCCAAGAGGTCGGGACTAGGTATAATGAGCAGTTCTTC. Its protein product is CASSQEVGTRYNEQFF. The chain has TRBV4-3 and TRBJ2-1, with 8 bases aligning to TRBD2. The CDR3 covers 16 residues. Germline V CDR1 and CDR2: LGHNA, YSLEER. With V trimmed by 0 bases and J by 7 bases, 8 bases remained unmatched.

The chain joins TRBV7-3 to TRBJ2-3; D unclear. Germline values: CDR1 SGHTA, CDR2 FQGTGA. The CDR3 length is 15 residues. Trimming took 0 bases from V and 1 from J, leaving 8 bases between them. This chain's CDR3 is CASSLTSLGTDTQYF. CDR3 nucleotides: TGTGCCAGCAGCTTAACGTCCTTAGGCACAGATACGCAGTATTTT. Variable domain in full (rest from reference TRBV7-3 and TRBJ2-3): GAGVSQTPSNKVTEKGKYVELRCDPISGHTALYWYRQSLGQGPEFLIYFQGTGAADDSGLPNDRFFAVRPEGSVSTLKIQRTERGDSAVYLCASSLTSLGTDTQYFGPGTRLTVL.

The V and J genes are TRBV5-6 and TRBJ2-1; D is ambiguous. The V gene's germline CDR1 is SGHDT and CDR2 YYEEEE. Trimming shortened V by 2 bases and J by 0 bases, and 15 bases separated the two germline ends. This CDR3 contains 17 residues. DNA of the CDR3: TGTGCCAGCAGCTTTGGCGTAAGGAGAAGCTCCTACAATGAGCAGTTCTTC. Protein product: CASSFGVRRSSYNEQFF.

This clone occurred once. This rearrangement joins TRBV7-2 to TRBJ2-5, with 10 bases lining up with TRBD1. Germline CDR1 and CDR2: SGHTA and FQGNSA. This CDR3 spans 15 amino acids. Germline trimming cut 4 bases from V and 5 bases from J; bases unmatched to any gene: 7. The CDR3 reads CASSSQGGQGETQYF. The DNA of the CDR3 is TGTGCCAGCAGCTCACAGGGGGGACAGGGGGAGACCCAGTACTTC.

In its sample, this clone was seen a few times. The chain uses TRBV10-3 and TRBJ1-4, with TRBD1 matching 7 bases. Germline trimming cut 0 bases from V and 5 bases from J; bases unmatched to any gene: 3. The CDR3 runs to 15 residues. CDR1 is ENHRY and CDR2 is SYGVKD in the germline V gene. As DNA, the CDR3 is TGTGCCATCAGTGAGTCTAAGGGGGCAAATGAAAAACTGTTTTTT. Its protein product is CAISESKGANEKLFF.

The CDR3 reads CASSRGQENGELFF. CDR3 DNA: TGTGCCAGCTCACGGGGACAGGAAAACGGGGAGCTGTTTTTT. The J gene is TRBJ2-2, the V gene TRBV18, with 8 nucleotides matching TRBD1. This CDR3 is built from 14 residues. Germline assignment: CDR1 KGHSH and CDR2 LQKENI. V lost 4 bases and J lost 7; bases outside the gene matches: 5.

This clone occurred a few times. The CDR3: CASSLDRADQPQHF. For the CDR3, the DNA is TGTGCCAGCAGCTTAGACAGGGCGGATCAGCCCCAGCATTTT. The chain uses TRBV7-8 and TRBJ1-5; D is possibly TRBD1 (6 bases). V lost 1 base and J lost 5, with 9 bases in between. There are 14 residues in the CDR3. Germline V gene sequence: CDR1 SGHVS, CDR2 FQNEAQ.

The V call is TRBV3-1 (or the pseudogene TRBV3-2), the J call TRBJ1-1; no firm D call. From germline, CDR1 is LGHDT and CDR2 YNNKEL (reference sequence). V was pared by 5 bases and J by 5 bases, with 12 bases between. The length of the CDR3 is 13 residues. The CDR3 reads CASSRRGDTEAFF. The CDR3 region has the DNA TGTGCCAGCAGCAGGAGAGGAGATACTGAAGCTTTCTTT.

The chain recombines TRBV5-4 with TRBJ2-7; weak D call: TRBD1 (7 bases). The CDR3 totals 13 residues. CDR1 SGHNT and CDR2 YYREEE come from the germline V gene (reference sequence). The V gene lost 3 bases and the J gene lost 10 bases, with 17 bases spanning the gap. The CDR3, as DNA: TGTGCCAGCAGCTCGAGGAGGGACAGACACCAGTACTTC. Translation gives CASSSRRDRHQYF.

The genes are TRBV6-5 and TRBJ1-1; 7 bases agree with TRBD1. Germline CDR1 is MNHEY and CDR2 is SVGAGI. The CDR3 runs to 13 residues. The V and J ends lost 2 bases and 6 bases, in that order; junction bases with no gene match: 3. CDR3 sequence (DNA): TGTGCCAGCAGTTACGACAGGGTGGCTGAAGCTTTCTTT. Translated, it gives CASSYDRVAEAFF.

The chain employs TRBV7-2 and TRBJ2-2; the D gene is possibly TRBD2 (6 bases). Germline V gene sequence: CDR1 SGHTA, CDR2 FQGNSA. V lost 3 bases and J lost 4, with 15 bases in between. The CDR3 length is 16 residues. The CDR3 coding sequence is TGTGCCAGCAGCTTCTTCGGGAGAGTCGGCACCGGGGAGCTGTTTTTT. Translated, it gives CASSFFGRVGTGELFF.

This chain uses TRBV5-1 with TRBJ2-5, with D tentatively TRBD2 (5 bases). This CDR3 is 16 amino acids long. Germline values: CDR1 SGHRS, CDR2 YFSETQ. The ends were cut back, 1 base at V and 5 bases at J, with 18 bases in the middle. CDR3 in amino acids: CASSLSGGLTPETQYF. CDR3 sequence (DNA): TGCGCCAGCAGCTTGAGTGGCGGACTCACTCCCGAGACCCAGTACTTC.

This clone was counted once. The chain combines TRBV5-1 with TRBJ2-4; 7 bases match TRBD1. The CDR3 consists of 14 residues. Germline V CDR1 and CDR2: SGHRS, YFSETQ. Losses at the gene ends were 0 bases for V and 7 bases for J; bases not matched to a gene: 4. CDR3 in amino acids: CASSLEARGNIQYF. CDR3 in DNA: TGCGCCAGCAGCTTGGAGGCCAGGGGGAACATTCAGTACTTC.

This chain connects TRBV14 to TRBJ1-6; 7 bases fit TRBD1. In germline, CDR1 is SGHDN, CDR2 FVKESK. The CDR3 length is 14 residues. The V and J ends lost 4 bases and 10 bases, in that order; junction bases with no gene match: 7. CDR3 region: CASSLTGKYSPLHF. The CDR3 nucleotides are TGTGCCAGCAGCCTGACAGGGAAGTACTCACCCCTCCACTTT.

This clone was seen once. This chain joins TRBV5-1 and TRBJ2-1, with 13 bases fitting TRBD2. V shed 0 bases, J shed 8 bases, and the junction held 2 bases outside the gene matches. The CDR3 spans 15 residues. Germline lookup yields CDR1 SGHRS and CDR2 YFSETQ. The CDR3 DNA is TGCGCCAGCAGCTTGGGGACTAGCGGGAGTGATGAGCAGTTCTTC. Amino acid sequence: CASSLGTSGSDEQFF.

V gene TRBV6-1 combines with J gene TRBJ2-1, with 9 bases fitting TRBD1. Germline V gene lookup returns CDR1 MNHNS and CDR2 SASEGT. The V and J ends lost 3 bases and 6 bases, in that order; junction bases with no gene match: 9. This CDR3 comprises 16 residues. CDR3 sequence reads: CASSDGQGRSTNEQFF. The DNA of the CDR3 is TGTGCCAGCAGTGATGGACAGGGGCGTTCCACCAATGAGCAGTTCTTC.

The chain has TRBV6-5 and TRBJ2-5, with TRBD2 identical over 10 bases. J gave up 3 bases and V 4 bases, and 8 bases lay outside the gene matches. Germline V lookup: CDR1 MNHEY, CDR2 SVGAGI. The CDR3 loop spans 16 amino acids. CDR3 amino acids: CASSSPKRGGKETQYF. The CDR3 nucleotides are TGTGCCAGCAGTTCACCGAAGCGGGGGGGGAAAGAGACCCAGTACTTC.